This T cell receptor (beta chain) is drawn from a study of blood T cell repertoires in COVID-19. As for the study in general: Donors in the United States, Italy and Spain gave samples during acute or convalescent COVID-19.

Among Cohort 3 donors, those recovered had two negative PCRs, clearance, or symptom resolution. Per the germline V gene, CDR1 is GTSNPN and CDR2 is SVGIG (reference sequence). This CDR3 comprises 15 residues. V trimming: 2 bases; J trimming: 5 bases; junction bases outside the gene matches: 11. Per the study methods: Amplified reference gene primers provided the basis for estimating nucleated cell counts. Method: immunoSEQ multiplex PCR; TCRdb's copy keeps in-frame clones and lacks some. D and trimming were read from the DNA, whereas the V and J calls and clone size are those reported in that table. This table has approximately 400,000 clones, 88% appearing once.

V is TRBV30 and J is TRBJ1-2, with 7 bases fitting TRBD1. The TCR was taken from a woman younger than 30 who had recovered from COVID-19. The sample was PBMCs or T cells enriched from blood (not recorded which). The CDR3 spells CAWSPGGGSFYGYTF. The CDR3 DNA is TGTGCCTGGAGTCCGGGAGGGGGCAGTTTTTATGGCTACACCTTC.